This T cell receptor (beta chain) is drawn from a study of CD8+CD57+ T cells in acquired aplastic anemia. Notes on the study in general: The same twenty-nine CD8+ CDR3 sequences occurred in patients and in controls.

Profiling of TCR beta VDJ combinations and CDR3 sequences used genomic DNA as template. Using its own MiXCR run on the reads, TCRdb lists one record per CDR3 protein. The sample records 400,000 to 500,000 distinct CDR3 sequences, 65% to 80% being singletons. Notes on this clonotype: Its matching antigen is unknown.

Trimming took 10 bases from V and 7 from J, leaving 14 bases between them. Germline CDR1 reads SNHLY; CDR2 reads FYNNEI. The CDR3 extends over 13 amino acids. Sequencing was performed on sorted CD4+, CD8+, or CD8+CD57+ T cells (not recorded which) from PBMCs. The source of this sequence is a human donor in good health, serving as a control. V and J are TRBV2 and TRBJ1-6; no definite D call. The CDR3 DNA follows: TGTGCCAACACCGGGTCCGAGAATTCACCCCTCCACTTT. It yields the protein CANTGSENSPLHF.